This T cell receptor beta chain was captured in a study of OX40 agonist ivuxolimab in advanced cancers. Data came from immunoSEQ multiplex PCR; TCRdb stores just in-frame clones and leaves some out. This sample has approximately 26,000 clones, with around 85% found just once. This CDR3 comprises 17 residues. CDR1 SGHRS and CDR2 YFSETQ come from the germline V gene. J gave up 5 bases and V 0 bases, and 9 bases lay outside the gene matches. Autoimmune disease history or systemic immunosuppression meant exclusion. The chain combines TRBV5-1 with TRBJ1-2; 11 bases fit TRBD1. The starting material was CD4+ or CD8+ T cells sorted from blood, obtained in a trial of the OX40 agonist ivuxolimab. This sequence was found in an adult with an advanced solid tumor such as melanoma, head and neck, liver or kidney cancer. CDR3: CASSLAGQGARKYGYTF. For the CDR3, the DNA is TGCGCCAGCAGCTTGGCCGGACAGGGGGCGCGGAAGTATGGCTACACCTTC.